The rows below give T cell receptor beta chains drawn from one sample of a study of blood T cell repertoires in COVID-19. The method was immunoSEQ multiplex PCR; TCRdb's version includes in-frame clones alone and lacks a portion of them. Seen here are some 48,000 clones, roughly 84% observed once, and the top ten hold less than 10%. The sample consisted of peripheral blood. These receptors were taken from a human donor in a cohort sampled during active COVID-19. Both conserved end residues are part of each CDR3. Each record gives: V gene, clone size, CDR3 protein. Rows may omit the clone size; those that give it use once, few, many or a size class.

V: TRBV11-3; size: -; CDR3: CASSGHRDRKKAFF
V: TRBV6-2/TRBV6-3; size: -; CDR3: CASSSQWTGIDGYTF
V: TRBV5-1; size: -; CDR3: CASSSTGLSTDTQYF
V: TRBV5-6; size: -; CDR3: CASSYYSGTGNEFYTF
V: TRBV12-3/TRBV12-4; size: -; CDR3: CASRDRAAEAFF
V: TRBV6-6; size: -; CDR3: CASSYSGREETQYF
V: TRBV19; size: -; CDR3: CASSTQWAGGSYEQYF
V: TRBV7-9; size: -; CDR3: CASSQGQGGYNEQFF
V: TRBV27; size: -; CDR3: CASALRGDGISPLHF
V: TRBV7-8; size: -; CDR3: CASSELSSYEQYF
V: TRBV15; size: -; CDR3: CATSSSGFALGNEQFF
V: TRBV7-8; size: -; CDR3: CASVDRGSEQYF
V: TRBV27; size: once; CDR3: CASSRGQQRNYGYTF
V: TRBV7-6; size: -; CDR3: CASSLMTSGEYNEQFF
V: TRBV18; size: -; CDR3: CASSSGTAYNSPLHF
V: TRBV24-1; size: -; CDR3: CATSDSGIPNQPQHF
V: TRBV3-1/TRBV3-2; size: few; CDR3: CASSQDRGEGTEAFF
V: TRBV5-1; size: -; CDR3: CASSFDRTYEQYF
V: TRBV14; size: -; CDR3: CASSRVGTGGRTDTQYF
V: TRBV2; size: -; CDR3: CASNTGRVNYNEQFF
V: TRBV9; size: -; CDR3: CASSPSDRAYEQYF
V: TRBV6-2/TRBV6-3; size: -; CDR3: CASSWGLAGEGYEQYF
V: TRBV24-1; size: -; CDR3: CATSDPRQGAYEQFF
V: TRBV5-4; size: -; CDR3: CASSLGQNSYNEQFF
V: TRBV28; size: -; CDR3: CASSSGGPYEQYF
V: TRBV10-3; size: -; CDR3: CAPSGTSGSTDTQYF
V: TRBV19; size: few; CDR3: CASSPTGGKTEAFF
V: TRBV10-3; size: few; CDR3: CAIRGQSSYNEQFF
V: TRBV7-2; size: -; CDR3: CASSLRDLRGSPLHF
V: TRBV7-9; size: -; CDR3: CASSFAPRAETQYF
V: TRBV3-1/TRBV3-2; size: -; CDR3: CASSRQTSGRGLAQFF
V: TRBV29-1; size: -; CDR3: CSGLSGRESKNIQYF
V: TRBV10-3; size: -; CDR3: CAISGGQGTQYF
V: TRBV7-9; size: -; CDR3: CASSQTRGSGANVLTF
V: TRBV5-4; size: -; CDR3: CASSLGGQGISPLHF
V: TRBV19; size: -; CDR3: CASSIGRQGARVVNTEAFF
V: TRBV5-1; size: few; CDR3: CASSLTGQGLNEQFF
V: TRBV28; size: -; CDR3: CASSSSSGRSYNEQFF
V: TRBV7-6; size: -; CDR3: CASSLESGRVYEQYF
V: TRBV11-3; size: -; CDR3: CASSFSGPSYNEQFF
V: TRBV28; size: -; CDR3: CASSYRVGYEQYF
V: TRBV5-8; size: once; CDR3: CASSWGGASGEQFF
V: TRBV18; size: -; CDR3: CASSPPSRLAYNEQFF
V: TRBV5-4; size: -; CDR3: CASSLGERSSYEQYF
V: TRBV19; size: -; CDR3: CASMPTSGGPTGELFF
V: TRBV5-6; size: -; CDR3: CASSFGQGNEQYF
V: TRBV5-1; size: -; CDR3: CASSLAGQNTEAFF
V: TRBV7-9; size: -; CDR3: CASSLMELAFF
V: TRBV19; size: once; CDR3: CASSGRLGRATGELFF
V: TRBV5-1; size: -; CDR3: CASSQTVGGGGTEAFF
V: TRBV9; size: -; CDR3: CANSVESRADTQYF
V: TRBV7-8; size: -; CDR3: CASSSSGTRGEQYF
V: TRBV20-1; size: -; CDR3: CSASIPQGRYSNQPQHF